This T cell receptor (beta chain) was captured by sequencing in a study of metastatic and nonmetastatic thyroid tumors (dated by TCRdb to the early 2020s). Regarding the research as a whole: For patients with malignant and with benign thyroid disease, the researchers compared repertoires between peripheral blood samples and tumor or nodule tissue samples. What the work shows at the level of the full study, not this receptor alone: In both blood and tumor samples, TCR beta diversity was reported to be significantly higher in malignant tumors than in benign nodules.

No patient had received any treatment before thyroid surgery. Patient clinical samples collected from the early 2010s to the late 2010s were retrospectively analysed using T-cell receptor beta sequencing. CDR1 and CDR2, looked up from the germline V gene (reference sequence), are SEHNR and FQNEAQ. The CDR3 starts with the cysteine, ends with the phenylalanine, and has 12 residues. The entry retains the CDR3 DNA only, 36 bases that are in frame from base 1. V was cut back by 5 bases and J by 6 bases, leaving a gap of 7 bases between them. This clone has ten or more counts. Its recognized antigen is unknown. No qualities accompany the bases; no much larger clone lies one base away. The method behind the library was PCR. The listed sequencing device is Illumina HiSeq 4000. The TCR beta-chain CDR3 region of each patient was profiled by high-throughput sequencing. As for the authors' bioinformatics: CDR3 differences across clinicopathological groups were used to build a classifier for discriminating distant-metastatic papillary thyroid cancer patients. The Shannon index was used to assess repertoire diversity, and the Morisita-Horn index was used to assess tumor-blood repertoire similarity. The public reads were quality trimmed at Q25 with fastp and then assembled into clones with MiXCR by TCRdb, keeping productive beta chains. None of the V and J calls come from the authors' own analysis; TCRdb made them. In all, the sample holds some 86,000 clones, and around 13% of those were seen once. In total, the top ten clones hold 7% to 9% of the sample.

This TCR was sampled from a female donor with papillary thyroid cancer or a benign thyroid nodule (not recorded which). Some clones in this sample may be carry-over from other donors' samples. The sequence is built from TRBV7-9 and TRBJ1-4, with the D gene uncertain. The specimen was tumor tissue. The CDR3 region has the sequence CASSPDHEKLFF. The DNA sequence is TGTGCCAGCAGCCCGGATCATGAAAAACTGTTTTTT.